This note documents a single T cell receptor beta chain sequence. This clone has just one count. The specificity of this receptor is unknown. Within one base of it there is no much larger clone, and no base qualities were kept. The entry originates in a study of blood T cell repertoires in COVID-19 (dated by TCRdb to the early 2020s). For the study in its entirety: The collaborator samples originated in the United States, Italy and Spain and spanned the acute and convalescent phases of COVID-19. The material from the prospective study consisted of cDNA or gDNA derived from T cells, B-cell-depleted T cells, or PBMCs. The dataset comprised deeply sampled blood TCRbeta repertoires from subjects exposed to, actively infected with, or recovered from COVID-19. The repertoires were made available in a free public database intended to serve as a resource for research on the immune response to SARS-CoV-2. Samples were obtained from the ongoing ImmuneRACE study (first 160 participants) and from over 1,000 subjects provided by 6 global collaborators. Sample metadata almost always included a de-identified subject ID, COVID-19 status, age in years and sex. Where HLA class I and class II types were available, the types were taken from metadata supplied by the sample provider, not from assay-based typing. What the work shows at the level of the full study, not this receptor alone: The amount of clinical and demographic metadata varied by source and participant and was provided uncurated.

The immunoSEQ Assay, a bias-controlled multiplex PCR, was used to amplify TCRbeta CDR3 regions from genomic DNA. The original methods were these. The number of nucleated cells in each sample was estimated from the amplification of reference gene primers within the assay. To quantify the absolute abundance of each unique TCRbeta CDR3 rearrangement, sequence reads were collapsed and filtered. Productive Simpson clonality was computed per sample as the square root of Simpson's diversity index over productive rearrangements. TCRdb re-hosts the immuneACCESS table, in-frame sequences only. Its copies lack some clones; in the studies checked, an unresolved V gene accounts for under half of them, and the cause for the rest is not known. V and J calls and clone size are copied from that table; D and trimming were computed from the DNA. In this sample the table shows just under 65,000 clones, roughly 76% of which occur a single time. Of the sample, approximately 5.1% is held by the ten largest clones.

V loses 3 bases, J loses 3 bases, and the germline ends lie 14 bases apart. CDR3 length: 15 amino acids, cysteine to phenylalanine. Only CDR3 DNA is held: 45 bases, read in frame from base 1. The germline V gene sets CDR1 to SNHLY and CDR2 to FYNNEI. Collaborating institutions collected whole blood in K2EDTA tubes following their own protocols. Collaborator samples were shipped for TCRbeta analysis as frozen whole blood, isolated PBMCs, or DNA extracted from either sample type. Input material: peripheral blood. The chain links TRBV2 with TRBJ2-5, with TRBD2 perhaps the D gene, on 5 matching bases. The receptor was derived from a human donor in a cohort sampled during active COVID-19. The base sequence is TGTGCCAGCAGTGACCCCGGGAAGAGGGAAGAGACCCAGTACTTC. This encodes CASSDPGKREETQYF.